These 30 T cell receptor beta chains share one sample of origin, sequenced in a study of OX40 agonist ivuxolimab in advanced cancers. The repertoire was sequenced with immunoSEQ multiplex PCR; TCRdb's copy has only in-frame clones and lacks some. The sample holds 34,000 or so clones; roughly 81% are singletons and the top ten take roughly a fifth. Sample: CD4+ or CD8+ T cells sorted from blood, taken in a trial of the OX40 agonist ivuxolimab. The receptors originated from an adult with an advanced solid tumor such as melanoma, head and neck, liver or kidney cancer.

The V and J genes are TRBV19 and TRBJ2-7; 9 bases are a match to TRBD2. Trimming cost V 3 bases and J 3 bases; bases outside gene matches: 3. The CDR3 runs 14 residues. Looked up from germline, CDR1 is LNHDA and CDR2 is SQIVND (reference sequence). CDR3 coding DNA: TGTGCCAGTAGTATCGAGCGGGGGGACTACGAGCAGTACTTC. Translation gives CASSIERGDYEQYF. Using reference TRBV19 and TRBJ2-7 for the parts outside the CDR3, the full variable domain is DGGITQSPKYLFRKEGQNVTLSCEQNLNHDAMYWYRQDPGQGLRLIYYSQIVNDFQKGDIAEGYSVSREKKESFPLTVTSAQKNPTAFYLCASSIERGDYEQYFGPGTRLTVT.

As regards this clone: The sample has other DNA sequences that encode this CDR3 too. The chain employs TRBV9 and TRBJ1-4, with no clear D. V was pared by 0 bases and J by 8 bases, with 11 bases between. The CDR3 has 14 residues. CDR1 is SGDLS and CDR2 is YYNGEE in the germline V gene. The CDR3 region is CASSVDHRQEKLFF. DNA of the CDR3: TGTGCCAGCAGCGTAGACCACCGTCAAGAAAAACTGTTTTTT.

The chain recombines TRBV25-1 with TRBJ1-5; D perhaps matches TRBD1 (6 bases). With 6 bases removed from V and 7 bases from J, the gap between germline ends came to 10 bases. This CDR3 is built from 12 residues. CDR1 MGHDK and CDR2 SYGVNS come from the germline V gene. The CDR3 DNA reads as TGTGCCAGCAGCCAGGGGTACCAGCCCCAGCATTTT. Its protein is CASSQGYQPQHF.

V and J are TRBV6-5 and TRBJ2-7, with a possible D match to TRBD1 (6 bases). Germline CDR1 MNHEY, CDR2 SVGAGI. V was pared by 11 bases and J by 3 bases, with 17 bases between. This CDR3 has 13 amino acids. The CDR3: CASQSTGSYEQYF. Written as DNA, the CDR3 is TGTGCCTCTCAGAGCACAGGGAGCTACGAGCAGTACTTC.

This chain links TRBV11-2 with TRBJ2-5; TRBD2 is a possible D gene (5 bases). This CDR3 comprises 14 residues. V gave up 5 bases and J gave up 2 bases, with 12 bases separating them. The germline CDR1 and CDR2 sequences are SGHAT and FQNNGV. CDR3 bases: TGTGCCAGCAGCGTCGGACTTTTACAAGAGACCCAGTACTTC. Protein: CASSVGLLQETQYF.

The chain has TRBV5-4 and TRBJ2-5, with unresolved D. Germline assignment: CDR1 SGHNT and CDR2 YYREEE (reference sequence). V was clipped by 1 base and J by 5 bases, with 12 bases between them. The CDR3 runs to 14 residues. The CDR3 sequence is CASSLPRREETQYF. DNA for the CDR3: TGTGCCAGCAGCTTGCCGCGCCGCGAGGAGACCCAGTACTTC.

This chain links TRBV28 with TRBJ2-3; 11 bases map to TRBD2. V shed 2 bases, J shed 4 bases, and the junction held 2 bases outside the gene matches. Germline V lookup: CDR1 MDHEN, CDR2 SYDVKM. This CDR3 spans 15 amino acids. The CDR3 reads CASSLALAGADTQYF. The CDR3 coding sequence is TGTGCCAGCAGTTTAGCACTAGCGGGGGCAGATACGCAGTATTTT.

The chain is built from TRBV28 and TRBJ2-7; 9 nucleotides agree with TRBD2. V lost 7 bases, J lost 3 bases, and 10 bases stayed unmatched. This CDR3 has 15 residues. CDR1 and CDR2 from the germline V gene are MDHEN and SYDVKM. Written as DNA, the CDR3 is TGTGCCAGCATTAGTTCGGCGGGAGGGTACTACGAGCAGTACTTC. Encoded protein: CASISSAGGYYEQYF.

The chain recombines TRBV9 with TRBJ1-4; 7 nucleotides align to TRBD1. The CDR3 totals 14 residues. The ends lost 4 bases at V and 8 bases at J; junction bases unmatched: 8. In germline, CDR1 is SGDLS, CDR2 YYNGEE. CDR3 loop: CASSHRGIGEKLFF. The CDR3 coding sequence is TGTGCCAGCAGCCACAGGGGAATAGGCGAAAAACTGTTTTTT.

This clone was seen only a few times. The chain recombines TRBV2 with TRBJ1-6, with 10 positions matching TRBD1. Germline trimming cut 6 bases from V and 8 bases from J; bases unmatched to any gene: 7. The V gene's germline CDR1 is SNHLY and CDR2 FYNNEI. This CDR3 spans 15 amino acids. The CDR3 nucleotides read TGTGCCAGCAGGCTCCGGGACAGGGGATATTCACCCCTCCACTTT. This translates into CASRLRDRGYSPLHF.

This clone occurred a few times. The V call is TRBV6-5, the J call TRBJ2-3; 7 bases are shared with TRBD1. V lost 0 bases to trimming and J lost 6 bases; unmatched junction nucleotides: 9. The CDR3 is made up of 16 amino acids. Looked up from germline, CDR1 is MNHEY and CDR2 is SVGAGI. This CDR3 is CASSYSFVRGTDTQYF. The CDR3 nucleotides read TGTGCCAGCAGTTACTCGTTTGTCAGGGGGACGGATACGCAGTATTTT.

This clone occurred a few times. The chain recombines TRBV19 with TRBJ1-5, with TRBD1 as a possible D gene (5 bases). Trimming stripped 5 bases from V and 0 bases from J, with 17 bases between. In germline, CDR1 is LNHDA, CDR2 SQIVND (reference sequence). There are 17 residues in the CDR3. The CDR3, as DNA: TGTGCCAGTAGTTCTGACGAAGGGGTCTATAGCAATCAGCCCCAGCATTTT. It specifies CASSSDEGVYSNQPQHF. Together with reference TRBV19 and TRBJ1-5, the CDR3 gives the full variable domain: DGGITQSPKYLFRKEGQNVTLSCEQNLNHDAMYWYRQDPGQGLRLIYYSQIVNDFQKGDIAEGYSVSREKKESFPLTVTSAQKNPTAFYLCASSSDEGVYSNQPQHFGDGTRLSIL.

This clone was recorded a few times. The gene calls are TRBV6-1 and TRBJ1-2; 7 nucleotides match TRBD1. Germline V gene lookup returns CDR1 MNHNS and CDR2 SASEGT. The CDR3 covers 13 residues. V lost 0 bases, J lost 7 bases, and 2 bases stayed unmatched. The CDR3 nucleotides read TGTGCCAGCAGTGAAGCACAGGGGTCTGGCTACACCTTC. This gives the protein CASSEAQGSGYTF.

The chain links TRBV4-3 to TRBJ2-3; 9 bases map to TRBD2. V dropped 0 bases and J dropped 6; count of bases not matched to a gene: 7. CDR1 and CDR2 from the germline V gene are LGHNA and YSLEER. The CDR3 loop spans 16 amino acids. CDR3 loop: CASSQEPSGNWDTQYF. The CDR3 DNA reads as TGCGCCAGCAGCCAAGAACCTAGCGGGAATTGGGATACGCAGTATTTT.

This rearrangement joins TRBV7-3 to TRBJ1-1; possibly TRBD1 for D (6 bases). The CDR3 has 13 residues. Germline V gene lookup returns CDR1 SGHTA and CDR2 FQGTGA. V dropped 5 bases and J dropped 1 base, with 8 bases sitting between them. The CDR3 DNA sequence: TGTGCCAGCAGCAGACAGGCGAACACTGAAGCTTTCTTT. Translation gives CASSRQANTEAFF.

Here the CDR3 reads CASLGETQYF. The CDR3 DNA reads as TGTGCCAGTCTGGGAGAGACCCAGTACTTC. J is TRBJ2-5 and V is TRBV19; unclear D gene. V was trimmed by 8 bases and J by 4 bases, leaving 5 bases between them. The CDR3 is 10 residues long. CDR1 and CDR2 from the germline V gene are LNHDA and SQIVND (reference sequence).

The genes are TRBV11-1 and TRBJ2-6; possibly TRBD2 for D (6 bases). CDR3 size: 17 residues. Germline-derived CDR1 and CDR2 are SGHAT and FQDESV (reference sequence). Trimming took 3 bases from V and 2 from J, leaving 14 bases between them. CDR3 sequence (DNA): TGTGCCAGCAGCTTTAGGGGCGGGGTGGCTGGGGCCAACGTCCTGACTTTC. It codes for CASSFRGGVAGANVLTF.

The V and J genes are TRBV5-1 and TRBJ1-1; D remains unclear. Germline CDR1 is SGHRS and CDR2 is YFSETQ. Trimming stripped 3 bases from V and 8 bases from J, with 17 bases between. The CDR3 totals 14 residues. The CDR3 bases are TGCGCCAGCAGCTACTCCGCTGACGGAGACGAAGCTTTCTTT. The encoded protein is CASSYSADGDEAFF.

This clone showed up just once. V gene TRBV28 combines with J gene TRBJ2-3, with D unresolved. Per germline, CDR1 MDHEN and CDR2 SYDVKM. The length of the CDR3 is 12 residues. Trimming removed 5 bases from V and 4 bases from J, with 7 bases in between. The DNA of the CDR3 is TGTGCCAGCAGTAGGCGCTCAGATACGCAGTATTTT. Protein sequence: CASSRRSDTQYF.

The V gene is TRBV2, the J gene TRBJ1-1; the D is unclear. The V and J ends lost 6 bases and 6 bases respectively, with 17 bases between them. This CDR3 comprises 14 residues. In germline, CDR1 is SNHLY, CDR2 FYNNEI. The CDR3 is CASRAREGRAEAFF. In DNA form, the CDR3 reads TGTGCCAGCAGGGCCCGAGAGGGAAGGGCTGAAGCTTTCTTT.

This chain joins TRBV14 and TRBJ2-5; no definite D call. V shed 3 bases and J shed 5 bases, with 13 bases lying between them. Germline values: CDR1 SGHDN, CDR2 FVKESK. The CDR3 is 14 amino acids. CDR3 bases: TGTGCCAGCAGCCATATTAGCATTTCTGAGACCCAGTACTTC. It encodes CASSHISISETQYF.

In this sample, this clone turned up a few times. The chain couples TRBV10-1 to TRBJ2-7; the D gene is possibly TRBD2 (6 bases). This CDR3 is built from 14 residues. From germline, CDR1 is WNHNN and CDR2 SYGVQD (reference sequence). The V gene lost 6 bases and the J gene lost 3 bases, with 15 bases spanning the gap. CDR3 residues: CASRGLHGLYEQYF. In DNA form, the CDR3 reads TGCGCCAGCAGGGGACTCCATGGCCTCTACGAGCAGTACTTC.

The CDR3, as DNA: TGTGCCAGCAGCTTTCGAGGACAGAGCACAGATACGCAGTATTTT. Encoded protein: CASSFRGQSTDTQYF. The chain carries TRBV5-4 and TRBJ2-3, with a tentative D call TRBD1 (6 bases). The CDR3 covers 15 residues. The germline V and J ends were trimmed by 2 bases and 0 bases, with 10 bases remaining between them. Looked up from germline, CDR1 is SGHNT and CDR2 is YYREEE (reference sequence).

This clone was seen only once. V gene TRBV7-2 combines with J gene TRBJ2-1; 8 positions agree with TRBD2. With V trimmed by 5 bases and J by 7 bases, 7 bases remained unmatched. Germline V CDR1 and CDR2: SGHTA, FQGNSA. The CDR3 runs 14 residues. The CDR3 protein is CASSQLAELNEQFF. The CDR3 DNA is TGTGCCAGCAGCCAACTAGCGGAACTTAATGAGCAGTTCTTC.

This clone appeared once. The CDR3 DNA is TGTGCCAGCAGTTACCTGGGGACAGCAAATGAAAAACTGTTTTTT. It yields the protein CASSYLGTANEKLFF. The chain employs TRBV6-6 and TRBJ1-4, with TRBD1 identical over 7 bases. This CDR3 is built from 15 residues. Trimming at V came to 2 bases and at J to 5 bases, leaving 5 bases not matched to a gene. The germline V gene encodes CDR1 MNHNY and CDR2 SVGAGI (reference sequence).

V is TRBV13 and J is TRBJ1-2; D ambiguous. The V end was cut by 5 bases, the J end by 4 bases, with 8 bases between. Germline-derived CDR1 and CDR2 are PRHDT and FYEKMQ (reference sequence). The CDR3 covers 12 residues. CDR3 amino acids: CASSDYSYGYTF. The CDR3 DNA reads TGTGCCAGCAGCGACTACAGCTATGGCTACACCTTC.

The chain uses TRBV7-2 and TRBJ2-1, with D possibly being TRBD1 (6 bases). This CDR3 has 12 amino acids. V gave up 5 bases and J gave up 10 bases, with 12 bases separating them. Germline V lookup: CDR1 SGHTA, CDR2 FQGNSA. This CDR3 reads CASSPVGTEQFF. Written as DNA, the CDR3 is TGTGCCAGCAGCCCTGTCGGGACAGAGCAGTTCTTC.

The chain links TRBV6-1 to TRBJ2-5; perhaps TRBD1 as D (6 bases). Trimming pared 7 bases from V and 0 bases from J, leaving 12 bases between. The CDR3 length is 14 residues. Germline values: CDR1 MNHNS, CDR2 SASEGT. The CDR3, as DNA: TGTGCCAGCACCCCGGGACAAAACCAAGAGACCCAGTACTTC. It encodes CASTPGQNQETQYF.

The chain employs TRBV19 and TRBJ2-5; tentatively, D is TRBD1 (6 bases). The V gene's germline CDR1 is LNHDA and CDR2 SQIVND (reference sequence). This CDR3 has 14 residues. The V end lost 6 bases, the J end lost 4 bases, and 15 bases lay between the germline ends. In nucleotides, the CDR3 is TGTGCCAGTAGCACGACCAAAGGGGGAGAGACCCAGTACTTC. This translates into CASSTTKGGETQYF.

V and J are TRBV2 and TRBJ2-7; D gene unclear. The CDR3 length is 11 residues. The germline CDR1 and CDR2 sequences are SNHLY and FYNNEI. V shed 11 bases and J shed 5 bases, with 13 bases lying between them. CDR3 sequence reads: CAGKTGDEQYF. CDR3 nucleotides: TGTGCCGGAAAGACGGGCGACGAGCAGTACTTC.